A selection of T cell receptor beta chains follows, all from one sample in a study of blood T cell repertoires in COVID-19. Method: immunoSEQ multiplex PCR; TCRdb's copy keeps in-frame clones and lacks some. The profile shows tens of thousands of clones, about 80% of them singletons. The source material was peripheral blood. These receptors were collected from a woman aged 70-85 years with acute or convalescent COVID-19. Both conserved end residues are part of each CDR3. The order of the fields is J gene, clone size, D gene, V gene, CDR3 protein, CDR3 DNA. A D gene is named only where the DNA matches it firmly. A row's size may be missing; if present it is once, few, many or a size class.

J: TRBJ1-6
size: once
D: TRBD1
V: TRBV4-3
CDR3: CASSQTGSSPLHF
DNA: TGCGCCAGCAGCCAGACAGGGAGCTCACCCCTCCACTTT

J: TRBJ1-1
size: -
D: TRBD1
V: TRBV19
CDR3: CATSTGYGTEAFF
DNA: TGTGCCACTTCGACAGGGTATGGTACTGAAGCTTTCTTT

J: TRBJ2-3
size: -
D: -
V: TRBV27
CDR3: CASSWTGDTQYF
DNA: TGTGCCAGCAGTTGGACTGGGGATACGCAGTATTTT

J: TRBJ1-5
size: few
D: -
V: TRBV5-1
CDR3: CASSVGGSNQPQHF
DNA: TGCGCCAGCAGCGTCGGAGGGAGCAATCAGCCCCAGCATTTT

J: TRBJ1-2
size: -
D: -
V: TRBV19
CDR3: CASRQDTPSVRGGYTF
DNA: TGTGCCAGTAGGCAGGACACCCCTTCAGTTCGGGGGGGCTACACCTTC

J: TRBJ2-2
size: -
D: -
V: TRBV7-9
CDR3: CASTPPTRVYTGELFF
DNA: TGTGCCAGCACCCCCCCAACCAGGGTTTACACCGGGGAGCTGTTTTTT

J: TRBJ1-2
size: -
D: -
V: TRBV24-1
CDR3: CATSDRRGRGYTF
DNA: TGTGCCACCAGTGATCGCAGGGGACGCGGCTACACCTTC

J: TRBJ1-1
size: -
D: -
V: TRBV4-2
CDR3: CASSLQGQMNTEAFF
DNA: TGTGCCAGCAGCCTCCAGGGTCAGATGAACACTGAAGCTTTCTTT

J: TRBJ1-5
size: -
D: TRBD1
V: TRBV7-2
CDR3: CASSEGQGGSQPQHF
DNA: TGTGCCAGCAGCGAGGGACAGGGGGGGAGTCAGCCCCAGCATTTT

J: TRBJ1-2
size: -
D: TRBD1
V: TRBV6-5
CDR3: CASSPGQAGSGYTF
DNA: TGTGCCAGCAGCCCCGGACAGGCGGGGAGCGGCTACACCTTC

J: TRBJ1-2
size: -
D: -
V: TRBV7-2
CDR3: CASSLDTVALGGYTF
DNA: TGTGCCAGCAGCTTAGACACAGTGGCCCTCGGTGGCTACACCTTC

J: TRBJ2-3
size: -
D: -
V: TRBV15
CDR3: CATSRDGSTDTQYF
DNA: TGTGCCACCAGCAGAGACGGGTCCACAGATACGCAGTATTTT

J: TRBJ2-3
size: -
D: TRBD1
V: TRBV4-3
CDR3: CASSQYTSWTGGNTQYF
DNA: TGCGCCAGCAGCCAGTATACGAGTTGGACAGGGGGAAATACGCAGTATTTT